The 21 T cell receptor beta chains below come from one sample, sequenced in a study of blood T cell repertoires in COVID-19. Generated by immunoSEQ multiplex PCR, the TCRdb table keeps only in-frame clones and is missing some. Among about 45,000 clones, around 82% were seen once, and the ten largest hold approximately 6.1%. The sample consisted of peripheral blood. These receptors came from a woman aged 80 or over with acute or convalescent COVID-19.

This chain uses TRBV19 with TRBJ2-2; 9 bases align to TRBD2. The V gene's germline CDR1 is LNHDA and CDR2 SQIVND (reference sequence). The V gene end was trimmed by 2 bases and the J gene end by 4 bases; junction bases not matched to a gene: 11. The CDR3 length is 18 residues. The CDR3 region has the DNA TGTGCCAGTAGTATATACGGGAGCGGGGGGCCGGGCACCGGGGAGCTGTTTTTT. It encodes CASSIYGSGGPGTGELFF.

CDR3 in DNA: TGTGCCAGCAGCTTAGTACCCCTAGCCCATGAGCAGTTCTTC. This gives the protein CASSLVPLAHEQFF. This rearrangement joins TRBV11-2 to TRBJ2-1, with D perhaps matching TRBD2 (5 bases). V lost 1 base and J lost 8, with 12 bases in between. Germline-derived CDR1 and CDR2 are SGHAT and FQNNGV. The CDR3 loop spans 14 amino acids.

Written as DNA, the CDR3 is TGTGCCGTGCAGACTAGAGCCTACAATGAGCAGTTCTTC. The encoded protein is CAVQTRAYNEQFF. The chain combines TRBV2 with TRBJ2-1; a possible D gene is TRBD2 (6 bases). The CDR3 loop spans 13 amino acids. CDR1 is SNHLY and CDR2 is FYNNEI in the germline V gene. Trimming took 11 bases from V and 2 from J, leaving 13 bases between them.

The genes are TRBV27 and TRBJ1-2, with 7 bases that match TRBD1. Trimming took 5 bases from V and 7 from J; bases not matched to a gene: 10. CDR1 is MNHEY, CDR2 SMNVEV, per germline (reference sequence). The CDR3 loop spans 14 amino acids. CDR3 nucleotide sequence: TGTGCCAGCAGTCCCCGAACGACAGGGCCTGGCTACACCTTC. Encoded protein: CASSPRTTGPGYTF.

The CDR3 region has the DNA TGTGCCAGCAGCCAGGTGGGGGCGGGAGATACGCAGTATTTT. As protein: CASSQVGAGDTQYF. The chain is built from TRBV5-8 and TRBJ2-3, with D perhaps matching TRBD1 (6 bases). CDR3 length equals 14 residues. Between the trimmed V and J ends, which lost 4 bases and 5 bases, there was a span of 14 bases. The germline gives CDR1 SGHTS, CDR2 YDEGEE.

The rearrangement joins TRBV7-2 to TRBJ1-2; TRBD1 might be the D (5 bases). The germline gives CDR1 SGHTA, CDR2 FQGNSA. V lost 4 bases and J lost 3, with 21 bases in between. This CDR3 region has 17 residues. CDR3 nucleotides: TGTGCCAGCAGCTCCCCGGGCCAGGGCCTACGAGACTATGGCTACACCTTC. Translated, it gives CASSSPGQGLRDYGYTF.

The chain uses TRBV4-1 and TRBJ1-2; the D gene is possibly TRBD1 (6 bases). The CDR3 is 17 amino acids. The germline gives CDR1 MGHRA, CDR2 YSYEKL. V lost 1 base to trimming and J lost 4 bases, with 19 bases between them. CDR3 protein: CASSQVIYNRASYGYTF. The DNA of the CDR3 is TGCGCCAGCAGCCAAGTAATCTATAACAGGGCGAGCTATGGCTACACCTTC.

This clone is a singleton in its sample. At one end, the junction sequence differs from germline, possibly due to a read error. The rearrangement joins TRBV7-7 to TRBJ2-7, with 7 positions matching TRBD1. The length of the CDR3 is 14 residues. The V gene's germline CDR1 is SSHAT and CDR2 FNYEAQ (reference sequence). CDR3 in amino acids: CASSLQQGDYEQYF. The CDR3 DNA reads TGTGCTAGCAGCTTACAGCAGGGGGACTACGAGCAGTACTTC.

This clone has just one count. The chain employs TRBV6-6 and TRBJ2-1; 8 nucleotides line up with TRBD2. V lost 6 bases to trimming and J lost 3 bases; unmatched junction nucleotides: 7. This CDR3 comprises 15 residues. CDR1 and CDR2 (germline): MNHNY, SVGAGI (reference sequence). The CDR3 nucleotides read TGTGCCAGCAGGGGAGCTGCGGGGGGCTACAATGAGCAGTTCTTC. Translating it yields CASRGAAGGYNEQFF.

The chain carries TRBV6-1 and TRBJ2-3; 10 nucleotides line up with TRBD2. Per the germline V gene, CDR1 is MNHNS and CDR2 is SASEGT. This CDR3 comprises 19 residues. V gave up 2 bases and J gave up 3 bases; unmatched junction bases: 14. CDR3 region: CASSETGTSECVSTDTQYF. CDR3 nucleotide sequence: TGTGCCAGCAGTGAAACCGGGACTAGCGAGTGCGTTAGTACAGATACGCAGTATTTT.

This clone was found a few times. This sequence joins TRBV11-2 and TRBJ2-1, with TRBD1 identical over 7 bases. The CDR3 contains 17 residues. V trimming: 5 bases; J trimming: 0 bases; junction bases outside the gene matches: 10. The germline CDR1 and CDR2 sequences are SGHAT and FQNNGV. For the CDR3, the DNA is TGTGCCAGCAGCCTCCGGGACAGTGGTAGCTCCTACAATGAGCAGTTCTTC. Amino acid sequence: CASSLRDSGSSYNEQFF.

This rearrangement joins TRBV5-1 to TRBJ1-2; a weak D match, TRBD1 (5 bases). This CDR3 contains 13 residues. CDR1 SGHRS and CDR2 YFSETQ come from the germline V gene. V lost 0 bases and J 2 bases, leaving 5 bases between the germline ends. The CDR3, as DNA: TGCGCCAGCAGCTTGGGACAGAACTATGGCTACACCTTC. It specifies CASSLGQNYGYTF.

The chain is built from TRBV5-5 and TRBJ1-1, with 8 nucleotides matching TRBD1. Per germline, CDR1 SGHKS and CDR2 YYEKEE (reference sequence). Germline trimming cut 2 bases from V and 11 bases from J; bases unmatched to any gene: 17. CDR3 length equals 16 residues. CDR3: CASSFNEDRVGGMAFF. CDR3 DNA: TGTGCCAGCAGCTTCAATGAGGACAGGGTTGGCGGGATGGCTTTCTTT.

Of note for this clone: This CDR3 is also generated by other DNA sequences in the sample. This chain uses TRBV7-8 with TRBJ2-3; TRBD1 matches at 8 bases. Germline CDR1 SGHVS, CDR2 FQNEAQ. J was trimmed by 2 bases and V by 1 base; bases with no gene match: 5. The CDR3 runs 16 residues. The CDR3 DNA reads TGTGCCAGCAGCTTAGTGACAGGGGCCTCCACAGATACGCAGTATTTT. Translation gives CASSLVTGASTDTQYF.

The chain couples TRBV30 to TRBJ2-5; 10 positions match TRBD2. V dropped 4 bases and J dropped 1; count of bases not matched to a gene: 0. Germline-derived CDR1 and CDR2 are GTSNPN and SVGIG (reference sequence). This CDR3 is built from 13 residues. CDR3 protein: CAWKRGGQETQYF. As DNA, the CDR3 is TGTGCCTGGAAGCGGGGGGGCCAAGAGACCCAGTACTTC.

This clone was found once. The rearrangement joins TRBV14 to TRBJ1-1; TRBD1 aligns across 8 bases. CDR1 is SGHDN, CDR2 FVKESK, per germline. The CDR3 is made up of 16 amino acids. The trim removed 5 bases at V and 1 base at J, leaving 9 bases unmatched. The CDR3 DNA follows: TGTGCCAGCAGCACCCGACAGGGGAGTTGGAACACTGAAGCTTTCTTT. Its translation is CASSTRQGSWNTEAFF.

This chain joins TRBV5-5 and TRBJ2-6, with TRBD1 matching over 8 bases. CDR1 is SGHKS, CDR2 YYEKEE, per germline (reference sequence). This CDR3 comprises 16 residues. J lost 3 bases, V lost 4 bases, and 6 bases had no gene match. CDR3 residues: CASSPLTGVGANVLTF. The CDR3 region has the DNA TGTGCCAGCAGCCCACTGACAGGGGTTGGGGCCAACGTCCTGACTTTC. Drawing the rest from reference TRBV5-5 and TRBJ2-6, the complete variable domain is DAGVTQSPTHLIKTRGQQVTLRCSPISGHKSVSWYQQVLGQGPQFIFQYYEKEERGRGNFPDRFSARQFPNYSSELNVNALLLGDSALYLCASSPLTGVGANVLTFGAGSRLTVL.

The rearrangement links TRBV9 to TRBJ1-2, with 8 bases fitting TRBD1. From germline, CDR1 is SGDLS and CDR2 YYNGEE. The CDR3 spans 14 residues. V shed 4 bases, J shed 5 bases, and the junction held 7 bases outside the gene matches. The CDR3 loop is CASSPRTGSYGYTF. As DNA, the CDR3 is TGTGCCAGCAGCCCCCGGACAGGGTCTTATGGCTACACCTTC.

This clone was seen a single time. The chain employs TRBV2 and TRBJ1-1; D not resolved. CDR1 SNHLY and CDR2 FYNNEI come from the germline V gene. The CDR3 is 11 residues long. The V end lost 6 bases, the J end lost 0 bases, and 2 bases lay between the germline ends. The CDR3 bases are TGTGCCAGCAGCATGAACACTGAAGCTTTCTTT. Its translation is CASSMNTEAFF.

The V call is TRBV12-5, the J call TRBJ2-5, with 7 bases identical to TRBD2. J was trimmed by 1 base and V by 5 bases; bases with no gene match: 7. Germline values: CDR1 LGHNT, CDR2 FRNRAP. The CDR3 consists of 15 residues. This chain's CDR3 is CASGLPSSGQETQYF. The CDR3 nucleotides are TGTGCTAGTGGTCTCCCGTCTAGCGGCCAAGAGACCCAGTACTTC.

The chain joins TRBV4-1 to TRBJ2-2, with D maybe TRBD2 (7 bases). This CDR3 comprises 19 residues. With 1 base removed from V and 6 bases from J, the gap between germline ends came to 24 bases. Germline CDR1 and CDR2: MGHRA and YSYEKL. The CDR3 region is CASSQGLRRGGGVSGELFF. The DNA of the CDR3 is TGCGCCAGCAGCCAAGGACTACGGAGGGGGGGCGGCGTTTCCGGGGAGCTGTTTTTT.